This T cell receptor beta chain was documented in a study of neoadjuvant nivolumab and ipilimumab in lung cancer. Findings and limits, study-wide: Compared with tumor-adjacent uninvolved lung, resected tumors showed greater richness and clonality. Resected-tumor TCR richness correlated positively with pretherapy blood richness.

About this clone itself: Its antigen is as yet unknown.

Libraries were prepared by immunoSEQ multiplex PCR; TCRdb keeps only in-frame clonotypes and omits some of them. The profile shows over 5,500 clones, 65% to 85% of them singletons. Per germline, CDR1 SGHDT and CDR2 YYEEEE. This CDR3 contains 12 residues. The V end was cut by 0 bases, the J end by 10 bases, with 8 bases between. The J gene is TRBJ2-4, the V gene TRBV5-6; D gene unclear. The specimen comprised tumor tissue, sampled after neoadjuvant nivolumab, alone or with ipilimumab, at or shortly before surgery. The clonotype comes from an adult with non-small cell lung cancer. CDR3 nucleotide sequence: TGTGCCAGCAGCTTGGTGGGCTTGATTCAGTACTTC. Protein product: CASSLVGLIQYF.